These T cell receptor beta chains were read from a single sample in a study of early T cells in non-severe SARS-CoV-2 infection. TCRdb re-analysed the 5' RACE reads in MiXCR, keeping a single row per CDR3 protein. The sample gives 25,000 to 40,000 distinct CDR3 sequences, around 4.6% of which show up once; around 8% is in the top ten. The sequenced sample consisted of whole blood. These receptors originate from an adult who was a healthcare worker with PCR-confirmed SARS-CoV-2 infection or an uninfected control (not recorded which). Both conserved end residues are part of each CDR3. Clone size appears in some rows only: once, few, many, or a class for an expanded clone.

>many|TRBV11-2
CASSARTTGNTIYF
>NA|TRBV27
CASSFWGTNTGELFF
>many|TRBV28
CASSLTGGYSNQPQHF
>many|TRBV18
CASSPGQGRAYEQYF
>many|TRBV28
CASSSPDRVVGNEQFF
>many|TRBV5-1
CASSLAGANSYEQYF
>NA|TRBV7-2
CASSYRGQNIQYF
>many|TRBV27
CASSWRGLNQPQHF
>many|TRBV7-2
CASSFVGLNTEAFF
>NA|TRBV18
CASSRQDRGLTEAFF
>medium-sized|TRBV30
CAWSVLPFERTPTDTQYF
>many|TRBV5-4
CASSSEIGELFF
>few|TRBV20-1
CSAWVPDSENTEAFF
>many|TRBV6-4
CASSALGQGGTEQFF
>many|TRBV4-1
CASSQEFRTVSSYNSPLHF
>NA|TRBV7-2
CASSSDPGGYYGYTF
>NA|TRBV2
CASSETLSTDTQYF
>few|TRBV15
CATSIAFGTATYNEQFF
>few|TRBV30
CAWKPGVMTGPYEQYF
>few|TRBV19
CASSIPPHETQYF
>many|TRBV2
CASSDTGVNTGELFF
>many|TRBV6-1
CASTPRSNRYGYTF
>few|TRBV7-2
CASSLRRGPYNEQFF
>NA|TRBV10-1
CASTPPGIQYF
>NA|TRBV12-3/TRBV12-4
CASSLRGQYNSPLHF
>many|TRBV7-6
CASRAGLHRGWETQYF
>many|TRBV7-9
CASSLAQGAWNEQFF
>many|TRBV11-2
CASSLGGRTYEQYF
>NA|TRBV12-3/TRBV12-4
CASSSPSGSQFF
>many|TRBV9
CASSSGQGATEAFF
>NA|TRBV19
CASSMTGTFNQPQHF
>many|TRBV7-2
CASSLARGQPQHF
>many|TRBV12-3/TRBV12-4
CASSSLMNTEAFF
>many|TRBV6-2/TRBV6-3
CASSYPTLTSGGLPSYNEQFF
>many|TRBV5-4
CASSSKTSGFYEQYF
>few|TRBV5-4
CASSLRGSSYNEQFF
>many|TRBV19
CASSMSVSNQPQHF
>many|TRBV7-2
CASSPFPRGRDEQYF
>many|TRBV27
CASSLSQQQETQYF
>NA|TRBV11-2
CASSLESGLFFGQFF
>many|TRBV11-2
CASSTRTGTREQYF
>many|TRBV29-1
CSGKQGTTGELFF
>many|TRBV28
CASSFGGPYEQYF
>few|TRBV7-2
CASSLAGGPIDTQYF
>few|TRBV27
CASSLSGGLGETQYF
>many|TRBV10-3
CAISENRGQGNTIYF
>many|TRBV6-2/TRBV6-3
CASSTSGGAGEQFF
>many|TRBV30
CAWRVGQGLNEAFF
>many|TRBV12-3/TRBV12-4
CASSPGLAETQYF
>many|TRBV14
CASSQRRVSTDTQYF
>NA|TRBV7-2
CASSFKGDGGYTF